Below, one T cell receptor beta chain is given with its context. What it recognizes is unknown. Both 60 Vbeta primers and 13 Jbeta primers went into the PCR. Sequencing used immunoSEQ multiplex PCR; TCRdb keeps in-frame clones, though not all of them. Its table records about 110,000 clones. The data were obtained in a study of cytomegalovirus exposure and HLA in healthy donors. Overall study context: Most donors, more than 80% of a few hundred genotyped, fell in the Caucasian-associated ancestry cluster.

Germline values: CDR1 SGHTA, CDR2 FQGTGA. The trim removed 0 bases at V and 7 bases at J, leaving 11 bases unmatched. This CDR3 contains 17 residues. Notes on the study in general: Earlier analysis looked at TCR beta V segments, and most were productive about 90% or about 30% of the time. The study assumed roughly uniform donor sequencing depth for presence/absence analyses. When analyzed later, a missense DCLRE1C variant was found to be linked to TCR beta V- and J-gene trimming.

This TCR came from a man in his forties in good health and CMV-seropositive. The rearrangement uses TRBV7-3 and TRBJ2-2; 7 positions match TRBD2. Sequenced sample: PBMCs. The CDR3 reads CASSLTVGEGLHGELFF. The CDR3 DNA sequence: TGTGCCAGCAGCTTAACGGTGGGGGAGGGCCTTCACGGGGAGCTGTTTTTT.